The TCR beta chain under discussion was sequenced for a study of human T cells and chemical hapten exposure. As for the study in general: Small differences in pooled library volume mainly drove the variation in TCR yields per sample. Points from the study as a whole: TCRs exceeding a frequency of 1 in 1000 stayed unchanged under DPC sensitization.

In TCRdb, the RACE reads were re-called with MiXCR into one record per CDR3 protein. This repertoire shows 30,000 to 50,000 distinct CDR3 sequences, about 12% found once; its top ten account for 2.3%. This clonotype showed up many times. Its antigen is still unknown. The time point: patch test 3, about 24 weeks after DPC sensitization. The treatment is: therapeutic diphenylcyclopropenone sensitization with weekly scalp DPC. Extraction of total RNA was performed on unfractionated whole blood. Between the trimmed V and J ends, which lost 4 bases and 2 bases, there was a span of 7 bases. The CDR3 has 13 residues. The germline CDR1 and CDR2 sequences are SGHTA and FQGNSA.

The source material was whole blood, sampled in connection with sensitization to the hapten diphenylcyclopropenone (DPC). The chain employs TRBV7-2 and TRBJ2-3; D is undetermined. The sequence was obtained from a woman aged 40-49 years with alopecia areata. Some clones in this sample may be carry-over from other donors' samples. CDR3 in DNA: TGTGCCAGCAGCTCCTTTAACACAGATACGCAGTATTTT. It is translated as CASSSFNTDTQYF.